This T cell receptor (beta chain) appears in the sequencing data of a study of T cell changes during pregnancy in multiple sclerosis (dated by TCRdb to the late 2010s). About the full investigation: Changes in the T cell repertoire over the course of pregnancy were examined in this study in women with multiple sclerosis.

According to the germline V gene (reference sequence), CDR1 reads LNHDA and CDR2 reads SQIVND. Here V drops 6 bases and J drops 0 bases, and the junction holds 3 bases not matched to any gene. The CDR3 numbers 15 residues from cysteine through phenylalanine. The only DNA kept is the CDR3, 45 bases in frame from the first base. The library came from the immunoSEQ multiplex PCR assay. Drawn from immuneACCESS, this table holds only the in-frame rearrangements with V and J called that TCRdb kept. Clones are partly lost; checked studies trace under half to an unresolved V gene and leave the rest unexplained. This sample has under 85,000 clones in its table, and roughly nine tenths of those were observed once. Of the sample, 0.21% falls within the top ten clones. Note on this clone: This receptor's antigen is unknown. No base qualities exist here, and no much larger clone lies one base off it.

The receptor chain draws on TRBV19 and TRBJ2-7; 12 bases in between match TRBD2. The source is a female donor with multiple sclerosis, enrolled in a pregnancy study. This specimen was CD4+ T cells from peripheral blood mononuclear cells, taken before pregnancy. The CDR3 region: CASSQTSGSSYEQYF. The base sequence is TGTGCCAGTAGCCAGACTAGCGGGAGCTCCTACGAGCAGTACTTC.